This T cell receptor beta chain comes out of a study of cytomegalovirus exposure and HLA in healthy donors. Whole-study results and caveats: The TCR clusters that emerged in the first cohort tended, a later analysis found, to co-occur in the roughly 120 validation repertoires. The study designated over 150 TCR beta chains cytomegalovirus-associated. High specificity and sensitivity for cytomegalovirus status were reported for the classifier. Rarity held for most TCR sequences, but there were some public TCRs that occurred in many donors.

Sequenced by immunoSEQ multiplex PCR; TCRdb stores in-frame clones only, minus some. The table lists around 300,000 clones, 70% to 90% of them singletons. The trim removed 3 bases at V and 3 bases at J, leaving 2 bases unmatched. The germline V gene encodes CDR1 LGHNA and CDR2 YSLEER. The CDR3 has 14 residues. Points on this clone: No antigen is known for it. The sample contains more than one DNA sequence encoding this CDR3.

The chain recombines TRBV4-3 with TRBJ2-5; 9 nucleotides agree with TRBD1. The receptor comes from a woman in her late teens or twenties in good health and CMV-seronegative. The sample consisted of PBMCs. This CDR3 reads CASSQGQGEETQYF. CDR3 DNA sequence: TGCGCCAGCAGCCAGGGACAGGGCGAAGAGACCCAGTACTTC.